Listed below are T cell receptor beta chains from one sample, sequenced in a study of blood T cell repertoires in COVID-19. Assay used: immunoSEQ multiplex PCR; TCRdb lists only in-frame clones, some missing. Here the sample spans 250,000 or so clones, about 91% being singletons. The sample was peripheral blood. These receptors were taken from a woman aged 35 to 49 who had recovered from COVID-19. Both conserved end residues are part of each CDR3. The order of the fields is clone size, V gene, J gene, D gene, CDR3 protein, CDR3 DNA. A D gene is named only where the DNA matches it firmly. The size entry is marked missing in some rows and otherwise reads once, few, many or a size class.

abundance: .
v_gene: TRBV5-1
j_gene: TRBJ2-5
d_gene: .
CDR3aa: CASSQVPQETQYF
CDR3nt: TGCGCCAGCAGCCAGGTACCGCAAGAGACCCAGTACTTC

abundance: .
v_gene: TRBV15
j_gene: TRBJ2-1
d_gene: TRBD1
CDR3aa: CATNRDRVDEQFF
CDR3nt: TGTGCCACCAACCGGGACAGGGTCGATGAGCAGTTCTTC

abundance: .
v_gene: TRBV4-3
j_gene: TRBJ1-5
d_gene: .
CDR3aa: CASSQHREQPQHF
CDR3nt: TGCGCCAGCAGCCAACACAGGGAACAGCCCCAGCATTTT

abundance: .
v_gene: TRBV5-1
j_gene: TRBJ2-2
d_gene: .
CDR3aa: CASTPERPNTGELFF
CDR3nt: TGCGCCAGCACCCCTGAGCGGCCGAACACCGGGGAGCTGTTTTTT

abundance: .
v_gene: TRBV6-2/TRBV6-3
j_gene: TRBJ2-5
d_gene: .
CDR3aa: CASSYSIGKGETQYF
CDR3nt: TGTGCCAGCAGTTACTCGATCGGGAAAGGGGAGACCCAGTACTTC

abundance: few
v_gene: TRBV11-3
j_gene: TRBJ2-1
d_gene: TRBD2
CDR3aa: CASSSASGRSHNEQFF
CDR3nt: TGTGCCAGCAGCTCAGCTAGCGGGAGGTCCCACAATGAGCAGTTCTTC

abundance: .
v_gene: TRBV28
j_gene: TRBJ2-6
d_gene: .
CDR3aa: CASGDSSGANVLTF
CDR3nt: TGTGCCAGCGGAGACAGCTCTGGGGCCAACGTCCTGACTTTC

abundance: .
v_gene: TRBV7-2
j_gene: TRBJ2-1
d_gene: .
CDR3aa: CASSLGLALNEQFF
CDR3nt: TGTGCCAGCAGCTTAGGGCTAGCTCTTAATGAGCAGTTCTTC

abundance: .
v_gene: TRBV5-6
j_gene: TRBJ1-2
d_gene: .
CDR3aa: CASTTGQSYGYTF
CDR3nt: TGTGCCAGCACCACAGGACAGAGCTATGGCTACACCTTC

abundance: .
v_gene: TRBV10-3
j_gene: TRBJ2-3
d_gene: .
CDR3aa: CSTGTDTQYF
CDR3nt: TGTTCAACGGGCACAGATACGCAGTATTTT

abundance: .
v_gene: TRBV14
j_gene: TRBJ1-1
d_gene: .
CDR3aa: CASSLRTGGDTEAFF
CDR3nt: TGTGCCAGCAGCCTACGGACGGGGGGGGACACTGAAGCTTTCTTT

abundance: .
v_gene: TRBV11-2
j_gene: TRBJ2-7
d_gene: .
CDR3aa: CASSLGGRGKPYEQYF
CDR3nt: TGTGCCAGCAGCTTAGGGGGTAGAGGGAAGCCCTACGAGCAGTACTTC

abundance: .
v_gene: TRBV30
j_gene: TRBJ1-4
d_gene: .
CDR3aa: CAWTATGNEKLFF
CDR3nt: TGTGCCTGGACCGCTACAGGGAATGAAAAACTGTTTTTT

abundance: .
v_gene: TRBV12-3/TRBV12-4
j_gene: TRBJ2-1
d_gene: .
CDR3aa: CASSQNRYNEQFF
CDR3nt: TGTGCCAGCAGTCAGAACAGATACAATGAGCAGTTCTTC

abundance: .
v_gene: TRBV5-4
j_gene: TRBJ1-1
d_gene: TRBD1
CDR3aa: CASSPWTGEQTEAFF
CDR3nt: TGTGCCAGCAGTCCTTGGACAGGGGAGCAGACTGAAGCTTTCTTT

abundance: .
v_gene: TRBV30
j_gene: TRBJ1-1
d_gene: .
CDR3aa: CAWSLSNEAFF
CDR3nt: TGTGCCTGGAGCCTAAGCAATGAAGCTTTCTTT

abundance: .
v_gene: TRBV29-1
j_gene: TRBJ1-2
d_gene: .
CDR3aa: CSVETAHSYGYTF
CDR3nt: TGCAGCGTTGAAACAGCCCACAGCTATGGCTACACCTTC

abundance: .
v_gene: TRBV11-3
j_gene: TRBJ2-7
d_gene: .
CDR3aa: CASSPGDRFEQYF
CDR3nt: TGTGCCAGCAGCCCGGGGGATAGGTTCGAGCAGTACTTC

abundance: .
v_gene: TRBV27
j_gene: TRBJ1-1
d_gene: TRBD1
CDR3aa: CASSSGQGGSATEAFF
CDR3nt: TGTGCCAGCAGTTCGGGACAGGGAGGGAGTGCCACTGAAGCTTTCTTT

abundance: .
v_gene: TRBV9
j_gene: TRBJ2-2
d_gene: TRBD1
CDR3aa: CASSGGTGGPGELFF
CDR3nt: TGTGCCAGCAGCGGCGGGACAGGGGGACCCGGGGAGCTGTTTTTT

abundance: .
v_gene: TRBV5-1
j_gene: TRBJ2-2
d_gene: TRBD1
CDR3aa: CASNPGTGGATGELFF
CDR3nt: TGCGCCAGCAATCCGGGGACAGGAGGGGCCACCGGGGAGCTGTTTTTT

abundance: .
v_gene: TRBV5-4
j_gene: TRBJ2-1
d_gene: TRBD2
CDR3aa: CASSLEPGLAVLQFF
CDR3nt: TGTGCCAGCAGCTTGGAACCGGGACTAGCGGTTTTACAGTTCTTC

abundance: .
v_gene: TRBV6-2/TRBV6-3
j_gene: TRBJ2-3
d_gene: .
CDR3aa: CASSSSTGGGTDTQYF
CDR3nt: .

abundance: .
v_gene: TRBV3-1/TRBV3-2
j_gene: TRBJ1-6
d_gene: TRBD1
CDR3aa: CASRRRGTGNSPLHF
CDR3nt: TGTGCCAGCCGCCGGAGGGGGACAGGGAATTCACCCCTCCACTTT

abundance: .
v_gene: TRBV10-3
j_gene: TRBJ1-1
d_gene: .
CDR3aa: CAISVDINTEAFF
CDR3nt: TGTGCCATCAGTGTGGACATTAATACTGAAGCTTTCTTT

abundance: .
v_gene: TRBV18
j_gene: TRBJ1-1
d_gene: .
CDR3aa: CASSPRETEAFF
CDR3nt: TGTGCCAGCTCACCACGGGAGACTGAAGCTTTCTTT

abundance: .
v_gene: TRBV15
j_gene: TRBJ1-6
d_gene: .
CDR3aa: CATSRDGTGNSPLHF
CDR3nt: TGTGCCACCAGCAGAGATGGCACAGGGAATTCACCCCTCCACTTT

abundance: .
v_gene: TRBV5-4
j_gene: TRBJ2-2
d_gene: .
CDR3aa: CASSLGAPRKGELFF
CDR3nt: TGTGCCAGCAGCTTGGGAGCCCCGAGGAAGGGGGAGCTGTTTTTT

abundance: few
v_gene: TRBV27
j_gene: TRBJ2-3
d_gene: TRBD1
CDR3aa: CASRRQGNTDTQYF
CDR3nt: TGTGCCAGCAGGAGACAGGGAAACACAGATACGCAGTATTTT

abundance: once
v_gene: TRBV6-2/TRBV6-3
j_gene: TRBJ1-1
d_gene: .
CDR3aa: CASSYEGGYSTEAFF
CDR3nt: TGTGCCAGCAGTTACGAGGGAGGGTACAGCACTGAAGCTTTCTTT

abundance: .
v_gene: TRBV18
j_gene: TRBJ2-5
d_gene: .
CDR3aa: CASSPFDSQETQYF
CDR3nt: TGTGCCAGCTCACCTTTTGACAGCCAAGAGACCCAGTACTTC

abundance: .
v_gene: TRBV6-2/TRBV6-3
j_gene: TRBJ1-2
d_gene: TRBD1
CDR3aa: CASSRAGTGNGYTF
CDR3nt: TGTGCCAGCAGCCGCGCCGGGACAGGGAATGGCTACACCTTC

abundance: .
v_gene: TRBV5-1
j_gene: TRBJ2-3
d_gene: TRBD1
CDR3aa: CASSFDRASTDTQYF
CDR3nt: TGCGCCAGCAGCTTCGACAGGGCTTCAACAGATACGCAGTATTTT

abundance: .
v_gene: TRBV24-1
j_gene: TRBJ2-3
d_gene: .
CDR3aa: CATSDSAGTDTQYF
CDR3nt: TGTGCCACCAGTGATTCGGCAGGAACAGATACGCAGTATTTT

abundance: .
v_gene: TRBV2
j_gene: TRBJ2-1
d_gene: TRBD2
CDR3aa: CASSPTGGGYNEQFF
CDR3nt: TGTGCCAGCAGTCCAACTGGCGGGGGTTACAATGAGCAGTTCTTC

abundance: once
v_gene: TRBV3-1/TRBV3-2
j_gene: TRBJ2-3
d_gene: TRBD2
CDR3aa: CASMFPRSGRGTDTQYF
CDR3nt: TGTGCCAGCATGTTCCCGCGAAGCGGGAGAGGAACAGATACGCAGTATTTT

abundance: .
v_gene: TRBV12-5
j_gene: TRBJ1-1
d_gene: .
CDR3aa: CASGFAGTEAFF
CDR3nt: TGTGCTAGTGGTTTCGCGGGAACTGAAGCTTTCTTT

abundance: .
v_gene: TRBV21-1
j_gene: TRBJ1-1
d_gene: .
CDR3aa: CASSPRSDRGVNTEAFF
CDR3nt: TGTGCCAGCAGCCCCCGCTCGGACAGGGGGGTGAACACTGAAGCTTTCTTT

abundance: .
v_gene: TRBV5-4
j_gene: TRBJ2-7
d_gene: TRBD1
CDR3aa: CASSLKGAFGQYF
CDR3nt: TGTGCCAGCAGCTTGAAGGGGGCTTTCGGTCAGTACTTC

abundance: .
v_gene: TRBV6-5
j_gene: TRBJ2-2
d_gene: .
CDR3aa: CASSYSSGVTGELFF
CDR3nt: TGTGCCAGCAGTTACTCCTCCGGGGTTACCGGGGAGCTGTTTTTT

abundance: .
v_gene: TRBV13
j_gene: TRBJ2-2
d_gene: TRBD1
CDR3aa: CASSTMDRGKNTGELFF
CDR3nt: TGTGCCAGCAGCACGATGGACAGGGGAAAAAACACCGGGGAGCTGTTTTTT

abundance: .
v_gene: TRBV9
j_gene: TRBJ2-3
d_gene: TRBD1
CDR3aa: CASSAGQPGTDTQYF
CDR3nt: TGTGCCAGCAGCGCGGGACAGCCAGGGACAGATACGCAGTATTTT

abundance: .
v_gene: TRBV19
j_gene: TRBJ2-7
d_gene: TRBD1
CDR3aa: CASSTTGTGGSYEQYF
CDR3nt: TGTGCCAGTAGTACTACCGGGACAGGGGGTAGTTACGAGCAGTACTTC

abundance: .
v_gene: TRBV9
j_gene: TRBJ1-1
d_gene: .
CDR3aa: CASSPEGVEAFF
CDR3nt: TGTGCCAGCAGCCCCGAGGGGGTAGAAGCTTTCTTT

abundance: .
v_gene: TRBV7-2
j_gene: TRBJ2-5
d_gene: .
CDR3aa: CASSPGHTQYF
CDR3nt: TGTGCCAGCAGCCCGGGACATACCCAGTACTTC

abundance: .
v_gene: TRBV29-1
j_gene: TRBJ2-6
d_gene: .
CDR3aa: CSVVVSGANVLTF
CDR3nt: TGCAGCGTTGTAGTCTCTGGGGCCAACGTCCTGACTTTC

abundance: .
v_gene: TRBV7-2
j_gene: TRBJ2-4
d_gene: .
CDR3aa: CASSLAGGASENIQYF
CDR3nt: TGTGCCAGCAGCTTAGCTGGGGGGGCTTCAGAAAACATTCAGTACTTC